Listed here is a single T cell receptor (beta chain). What it recognizes is unknown. This sample was taken from a study of early T cells in non-severe SARS-CoV-2 infection. Study at large: Sequencing was performed on bulk RNA from unsorted whole blood, leaving chains unpaired. Overall study results and limits: Matching results from VDJdb favored anti-spike CD8 responses, leaving private and CD4 specificities undetected.

Unique molecular identifiers (one per individual cDNA molecule) were attached. TCRdb itself ran the 5' RACE reads through MiXCR, one entry per CDR3 protein. This table holds some 36,000 distinct CDR3 sequences, 5.5% to 8% found once. Germline CDR1 SEHNR, CDR2 FQNEAQ (reference sequence). CDR3 length: 18 residues. Trimming took 7 bases from V and 0 from J; bases not matched to a gene: 11. The source material was whole blood, sampled at baseline. This receptor was obtained from an adult who was a healthcare worker with PCR-confirmed SARS-CoV-2 infection or an uninfected control (not recorded which). The chain has TRBV7-9 and TRBJ2-4; 11 bases agree with TRBD2. This CDR3 reads CASTPGGLAAVAKNIQYF. The DNA for the CDR3 is TGTGCCAGCACCCCCGGGGGACTAGCGGCAGTAGCCAAAAACATTCAGTACTTC.